A single sample is the source of the 25 T cell receptor beta chains below, sequenced in a study of T cell repertoires in cytomegalovirus infection. TCRdb itself ran the reads through MiXCR, one entry per CDR3 protein. The data contain about 890,000 distinct CDR3 sequences, around 32% of them singletons. These receptors lack a known antigen. The input for sequencing was cultured CD8+ T cells from PBMCs, taken from culture after CMV antigen stimulation. These receptors were collected from a human donor in good health (CMV status not recorded). Some clones in this sample may be carry-over from other donors' samples.

This sequence joins TRBV28 and TRBJ2-3; D is undetermined. CDR1 and CDR2 (germline): MDHEN, SYDVKM. Trimming shortened V by 4 bases and J by 1 base, and 24 bases separated the two germline ends. The CDR3 extends over 19 amino acids. CDR3 in DNA: TGTGCCAGCAGTTCGCTTAGTTTAGGCAGAATCATAGGCACAGATACGCAGTATTTT. This translates into CASSSLSLGRIIGTDTQYF.

This clonotype was detected only a few times. The rearrangement uses TRBV4-1 and TRBJ2-3; 7 positions agree with TRBD2. The germline V gene encodes CDR1 MGHRA and CDR2 YSYEKL. V lost 2 bases and J lost 6; bases outside the gene matches: 2. The CDR3 extends over 13 amino acids. In DNA form, the CDR3 reads TGCGCCAGCAGCCAATTTAGCGGGGATACGCAGTATTTT. Translating gives CASSQFSGDTQYF.

The chain carries TRBV6-6 and TRBJ2-3, with D perhaps TRBD2 (7 bases). The V gene lost 7 bases and the J gene lost 1 base, with 27 bases spanning the gap. This CDR3 spans 19 amino acids. CDR1 and CDR2 (germline): MNHNY, SVGAGI (reference sequence). The CDR3 sequence is CASIPRGGELGRRTDTQYF. CDR3 nucleotides: TGTGCCAGCATACCCCGCGGGGGCGAGTTAGGGCGACGCACAGATACGCAGTATTTT.

This clonotype was seen a handful of times. V gene TRBV23-1 combines with J gene TRBJ2-1; D gene uncertain. TRBV23-1 is recorded as an ORF, its role being uncertain. The CDR3 runs 11 residues. The germline V and J ends were trimmed by 10 bases and 4 bases, with 8 bases remaining between them. For the CDR3, the DNA is TGCGCCAACTCAAAGTACAATGAGCAGTTCTTC. It yields the protein CANSKYNEQFF.

This rearrangement joins TRBV5-1 to TRBJ2-3, with TRBD1 identical over 10 bases. There are 16 residues in the CDR3. V shed 4 bases and J 2 bases; nucleotides not matched to a gene: 7. Germline V gene data show CDR1 as SGHRS and CDR2 as YFSETQ. The CDR3: CASSDGQGEFTDTQYF. The CDR3 nucleotides read TGCGCCAGCAGCGACGGACAGGGGGAGTTCACAGATACGCAGTATTTT.

The chain combines TRBV29-1 with TRBJ2-6; tentatively, D is TRBD2 (5 bases). CDR3 length equals 21 residues. V lost 0 bases, J lost 1 base, and 25 bases lay in between. In germline, CDR1 is SQVTM, CDR2 ANQGSEA. The CDR3 DNA reads as TGCAGCGTTGAAGATCTTCAACGGGGTCCAAGGGATCGGTCTGGGGCCAACGTCCTGACTTTC. This codes for CSVEDLQRGPRDRSGANVLTF.

J is TRBJ1-5 and V is TRBV12-5, with D unclear. Germline CDR1 LGHNT, CDR2 FRNRAP. The germline V and J ends were trimmed by 6 bases and 9 bases, with 9 bases remaining between them. The CDR3 is 11 residues long. The CDR3 sequence: CASGPPRPQHF. CDR3 nucleotides: TGTGCTAGTGGCCCTCCGAGGCCCCAGCATTTT.

V and J are TRBV5-6 and TRBJ1-6, with 7 bases aligning to TRBD1. Germline lookup yields CDR1 SGHDT and CDR2 YYEEEE. V gave up 3 bases and J gave up 7 bases; unmatched junction bases: 10. The CDR3 length is 16 residues. CDR3 sequence: CASSYYRGLGNSPLHF. The CDR3 nucleotides read TGTGCCAGCAGCTACTACAGGGGTTTAGGGAATTCACCCCTCCACTTT.

The genes are TRBV27 and TRBJ1-2; perhaps TRBD1 as D (6 bases). Deletions cut 3 bases from V and 0 bases from J, with 11 bases between. The CDR3 is 15 residues long. Looked up from germline, CDR1 is MNHEY and CDR2 is SMNVEV (reference sequence). CDR3 region: CASSLGTRSNYGYTF. The DNA of the CDR3 is TGTGCCAGCAGTTTGGGGACACGATCTAACTATGGCTACACCTTC.

The CDR3 sequence is CASSLTGLPTYEQYF. Written as DNA, the CDR3 is TGTGCCAGCAGTCTCACAGGGCTTCCAACCTACGAGCAGTACTTC. The V call is TRBV6-1, the J call TRBJ2-7, with D perhaps matching TRBD1 (6 bases). The CDR3 runs to 15 residues. The germline V gene has CDR1 MNHNS and CDR2 SASEGT. Trimming left V 5 bases short and J 2 bases short, with 16 bases between.

This clonotype has more than one count but fewer than ten. The chain uses TRBV7-6 and TRBJ1-2; D is unclear. The CDR3 extends over 14 amino acids. Between the trimmed V and J ends, which lost 7 bases and 10 bases, there was a span of 22 bases. The germline V gene encodes CDR1 SGHVS and CDR2 FNYEAQ. The CDR3 nucleotides are TGTGCCAGCACCCCCTGGGGAAGTGCCGGGGACTACACCTTC. It codes for CASTPWGSAGDYTF.

This clonotype was seen a few times. The V call is TRBV4-3, the J call TRBJ2-3; 8 bases fit TRBD2. This CDR3 is built from 17 residues. Germline V gene data show CDR1 as LGHNA and CDR2 as YSLEER. Unmatched junction bases numbered 7, after V lost 1 base and J lost 1 base. Written as DNA, the CDR3 is TGCGCCAGCAGCCAAGGGTTTAGCGGGGAACGCACAGATACGCAGTATTTT. It codes for CASSQGFSGERTDTQYF.

The V gene is TRBV27, the J gene TRBJ2-1; TRBD2 matches 10 bases. Germline V CDR1 and CDR2: MNHEY, SMNVEV (reference sequence). The CDR3 totals 18 residues. Unmatched junction bases numbered 18, after V lost 9 bases and J lost 4 bases. The CDR3 region is CASREAYLAGESYNEQFF. The CDR3, as DNA: TGTGCCAGTAGGGAGGCGTATCTAGCGGGGGAGTCTTACAATGAGCAGTTCTTC.

This clonotype appeared a few times. V and J are TRBV27 and TRBJ1-4, with TRBD1 matching 7 bases. CDR3 length: 16 residues. Looked up from germline, CDR1 is MNHEY and CDR2 is SMNVEV (reference sequence). J was trimmed by 7 bases and V by 5 bases; bases with no gene match: 13. Here the CDR3 DNA reads TGTGCCAGCAGTCCACCCACTAGGGGGCTGGGTGAAAAACTGTTTTTT. Translated: CASSPPTRGLGEKLFF. Complete variable domain (other parts from reference TRBV27 and TRBJ1-4): EAQVTQNPRYLITVTGKKLTVTCSQNMNHEYMSWYRQDPGLGLRQIYYSMNVEVTDKGDVPEGYKVSRKEKRNFPLILESPSPNQTSLYFCASSPPTRGLGEKLFFGSGTQLSVL.

The gene calls are TRBV27 and TRBJ2-3; TRBD2 agrees at 7 bases. Germline lookup yields CDR1 MNHEY and CDR2 SMNVEV (reference sequence). The CDR3 extends over 14 amino acids. J was trimmed by 2 bases and V by 3 bases; bases with no gene match: 2. CDR3 in DNA: TGTGCCAGCAGTTTCGGACTAGACACAGATACGCAGTATTTT. Translation gives CASSFGLDTDTQYF.

V gene TRBV9 combines with J gene TRBJ1-5; D call uncertain. The V end lost 4 bases, the J end lost 6 bases, and 14 bases lay between the germline ends. The CDR3 sequence is 14 residues long. CDR1 and CDR2 from the germline V gene are SGDLS and YYNGEE. CDR3 DNA: TGTGCCAGCAGCTCTCCGGGGTGGGCTCAGCCCCAGCATTTT. Protein product: CASSSPGWAQPQHF.

This clonotype showed up just a few times. CDR3 DNA: TGTGCCAGCAGTGAAGGGGGGCACTACACCGGGGAGCTGTTTTTT. This sequence encodes CASSEGGHYTGELFF. The rearrangement joins TRBV2 to TRBJ2-2; D possibly corresponds to TRBD1 (6 bases). Germline V CDR1 and CDR2: SNHLY, FYNNEI. Between the trimmed V and J ends, which lost 1 base and 3 bases, there was a span of 9 bases. This CDR3 spans 15 amino acids.

Concerning this clonotype itself: This could be a read error, since a much larger clone is one nucleotide away. Lacking the conserved final phenylalanine or tryptophan, this CDR3 likely reflects a read error. The CDR3 is CASSPGHGEQFS. The CDR3 DNA follows: TGTGCCAGCAGCCCGGGGCACGGTGAGCAGTTCTCC. The genes are TRBV7-2 and TRBJ2-1; D could derive from TRBD1 or TRBD2 (5 bases each). The V end lost 5 bases, the J end lost 9 bases, and 11 bases lay between the germline ends. In germline, CDR1 is SGHTA, CDR2 FQGNSA. The CDR3 extends over 12 amino acids.

The CDR3 DNA reads as TGTGCCAGCAGTGACAGTGCCCGGGGTCGGAATGAGCAGTTCTTC. It codes for CASSDSARGRNEQFF. The chain carries TRBV12-3 or TRBV12-4 and TRBJ2-1; D is possibly TRBD1 or TRBD2 (5 bases each). V lost 5 bases, J lost 7 bases, and 18 bases lay in between. This CDR3 comprises 15 residues.

The chain combines TRBV11-1 with TRBJ2-1; TRBD1 or TRBD2 may be the D gene (5 bases each). Trimming shortened V by 5 bases and J by 4 bases, and 15 bases separated the two germline ends. CDR1 and CDR2 from the germline V gene are SGHAT and FQDESV (reference sequence). The CDR3 contains 15 residues. The CDR3 DNA reads as TGTGCCAGCAGCCGGGACCTAGATGGATACAATGAGCAGTTCTTC. Protein sequence: CASSRDLDGYNEQFF.

The rearrangement joins TRBV7-9 to TRBJ1-1, with a tentative D call TRBD1 (6 bases). Germline V gene sequence: CDR1 SEHNR, CDR2 FQNEAQ (reference sequence). V lost 3 bases to trimming and J lost 2 bases, with 13 bases between them. The CDR3 length is 15 residues. The CDR3 protein is CASSFRDTLNTEAFF. Written as DNA, the CDR3 is TGTGCCAGCAGCTTCCGGGACACTCTCAACACTGAAGCTTTCTTT.

This clonotype turned up a few times. The chain couples TRBV7-8 to TRBJ1-5, with unresolved D. Germline CDR1 is SGHVS and CDR2 is FQNEAQ. The CDR3 loop spans 13 amino acids. V was shortened by 6 bases and J by 2 bases, with 8 bases between the two germline ends. CDR3 residues: CASRESGNQPQHF. CDR3 nucleotide sequence: TGTGCCAGCAGAGAGAGTGGCAATCAGCCCCAGCATTTT.

Details on this clonotype: One end of the junction fails to match germline, which may point to a read error. V gene TRBV7-6 combines with J gene TRBJ2-5, with 11 positions matching TRBD2. CDR1 is SGHVS and CDR2 is FNYEAQ in the germline V gene. The CDR3 length is 14 residues. CDR3 nucleotide sequence: TGTGCCTGCAGCCCCGGGACTAGCGGAGAGACCCAGTACTTC. Amino acids: CACSPGTSGETQYF.

Details on this clonotype: Since a much larger clone is just one base distant, this may be a read error. J is TRBJ2-3 and V is TRBV7-2; D not resolved. The CDR3 extends over 15 amino acids. V was trimmed by 5 bases and J by 5 bases, leaving 17 bases between them. Germline CDR1 reads SGHTA; CDR2 reads FQGNSA. CDR3 nucleotide sequence: TGTGCCAGCAGCCGATCCGCTAGTATTGTAGATACGCAGTATTTT. It translates to CASSRSASIVDTQYF.

This clonotype was counted at least ten times. The rearrangement uses TRBV29-1 and TRBJ1-1; D gene uncertain. CDR1 and CDR2 (germline): SQVTM, ANQGSEA. This CDR3 comprises 11 residues. V shed 4 bases and J shed 7 bases, with 10 bases lying between them. This CDR3 is CSVVLGREAFF. The CDR3 DNA is TGCAGCGTTGTATTGGGCCGTGAAGCTTTCTTT.